Shown below are 15 T cell receptor beta chains from a single sample sequenced in a study of identical twins. TCRdb reprocessed the 5' RACE reads with MiXCR, giving one entry per CDR3 protein. The table lists approximately 1.8 million distinct CDR3 sequences, roughly a third of them singletons, with about 0.3% in the top ten. The sequencing input was cord blood. These receptors all come from a newborn girl in good health.

This rearrangement joins TRBV4-2 to TRBJ2-3; TRBD2 agrees at 8 bases. This CDR3 region has 16 residues. Trimming took 1 base from V and 5 from J; bases not matched to a gene: 8. The germline CDR1 and CDR2 sequences are LGHNA and YNFKEQ. The CDR3 sequence is CASSQGGGGRLDTQYF. CDR3 coding DNA: TGTGCCAGCAGCCAAGGGGGCGGGGGGCGTTTAGATACGCAGTATTTT.

The rearrangement links TRBV20-1 to TRBJ2-1; tentatively, D is TRBD2 (7 bases). Germline assignment: CDR1 DFQATT and CDR2 SNEGSKA (reference sequence). CDR3 length: 13 amino acids. The germline V and J ends were trimmed by 6 bases and 6 bases, with 15 bases remaining between them. The CDR3 is CSAGEGERNEQFF. CDR3 in DNA: TGCAGTGCAGGGGAGGGGGAACGCAATGAGCAGTTCTTC.

The V gene is TRBV20-1, the J gene TRBJ1-1, with a weak D call TRBD1 (5 bases). The V gene lost 4 bases and the J gene lost 5 bases, with 20 bases spanning the gap. CDR3 size: 15 residues. CDR1 and CDR2 from the germline V gene are DFQATT and SNEGSKA (reference sequence). CDR3 loop: CSAMVPGLHKTEAFF. CDR3 coding DNA: TGCAGTGCTATGGTCCCAGGGCTCCATAAAACTGAAGCTTTCTTT.

The rearrangement uses TRBV29-1 and TRBJ1-1, with D possibly being TRBD1 (6 bases). CDR3 length: 14 residues. V dropped 6 bases and J dropped 3 bases, with 17 bases sitting between them. Germline CDR1 reads SQVTM; CDR2 reads ANQGSEA. Written as DNA, the CDR3 is TGCAGCGTCGACGGGGGGAAGGGGGACACTGAAGCTTTCTTT. Translating gives CSVDGGKGDTEAFF.

This clonotype was recorded a few times. This chain links TRBV10-3 with TRBJ1-4; D remains unclear. This CDR3 is built from 12 residues. V lost 10 bases and J lost 4, with 10 bases in between. Germline assignment: CDR1 ENHRY and CDR2 SYGVKD. Written as DNA, the CDR3 is TGTGCCACCGGCGGGGATAATGAAAAACTGTTTTTT. It yields the protein CATGGDNEKLFF.

The rearrangement links TRBV12-3 or TRBV12-4 to TRBJ2-1; perhaps TRBD2 as D (5 bases). Trimming took off 1 base at V and 0 bases at J, with 13 bases between the two ends. There are 17 residues in the CDR3. The CDR3 reads CASSLVGPGSSYNEQFF. CDR3 sequence (DNA): TGTGCCAGCAGTTTAGTTGGTCCTGGGAGCTCCTACAATGAGCAGTTCTTC.

This clonotype was recorded a few times. The gene calls are TRBV15 and TRBJ2-1; no clear D. The V and J ends lost 10 bases and 9 bases respectively, with 10 bases between them. The CDR3 is 10 residues long. CDR1 is LNHNV and CDR2 is YYDKDF in the germline V gene (reference sequence). The CDR3 sequence is CAIGFGEQFF. For the CDR3, the DNA is TGTGCCATCGGATTCGGTGAGCAGTTCTTC.

This chain connects TRBV3-1 to TRBJ2-7; perhaps D is TRBD1 or TRBD2 (5 bases each). This CDR3 contains 16 residues. Trimming pared 3 bases from V and 1 base from J, leaving 16 bases between. Germline assignment: CDR1 LGHDT and CDR2 YNNKEL (reference sequence). The CDR3 bases are TGTGCCAGCAGCCAGGGGCTAGTTGCGGGTTCCTACGAGCAGTACTTC. Amino acid sequence: CASSQGLVAGSYEQYF.

This chain joins TRBV7-9 and TRBJ1-1, with D possibly being TRBD1 (5 bases). The germline CDR1 and CDR2 sequences are SEHNR and FQNEAQ (reference sequence). Trimming removed 8 bases from V and 1 base from J, with 14 bases in between. The CDR3 contains 14 residues. The CDR3 region has the DNA TGTGCCAGCGCCCGGGGCCGAAAGAACACTGAAGCTTTCTTT. This encodes CASARGRKNTEAFF. The whole variable domain, remainder taken from reference TRBV7-9 and TRBJ1-1, is DTGVSQNPRHKITKRGQNVTFRCDPISEHNRLYWYRQTLGQGPEFLTYFQNEAQLEKSRLLSDRFSAERPKGSFSTLEIQRTEQGDSAMYLCASARGRKNTEAFFGQGTRLTVV.

The chain links TRBV3-1 to TRBJ2-7, with D uncertain. This CDR3 is built from 14 residues. The V gene lost 5 bases and the J gene lost 3 bases, with 14 bases spanning the gap. The germline gives CDR1 LGHDT, CDR2 YNNKEL (reference sequence). In nucleotides, the CDR3 is TGTGCCAGCAGCTTCCTACAGTCCTTCTACGAGCAGTACTTC. It is translated as CASSFLQSFYEQYF.

This chain joins TRBV5-1 and TRBJ2-7, with a tentative D call TRBD1 (5 bases). The CDR3 contains 15 residues. V lost 2 bases to trimming and J lost 3 bases, with 15 bases between them. Per germline, CDR1 SGHRS and CDR2 YFSETQ. The CDR3 DNA sequence: TGCGCCAGCAGCTTTCGACAGTCCCAACTCTACGAGCAGTACTTC. This gives the protein CASSFRQSQLYEQYF.

This clonotype was counted many times. The chain employs TRBV7-2 and TRBJ2-7; 8 nucleotides agree with TRBD2. The germline V gene has CDR1 SGHTA and CDR2 FQGNSA. CDR3 length: 13 amino acids. J was trimmed by 3 bases and V by 5 bases; bases with no gene match: 3. The CDR3 nucleotides are TGTGCCAGCAGCCGGACTAGCTTCTACGAGCAGTACTTC. It is translated as CASSRTSFYEQYF.

The table lists this clonotype with many counts. The chain carries TRBV6-6 and TRBJ1-1; D possibly corresponds to TRBD1 (6 bases). The CDR3 is made up of 15 amino acids. Germline CDR1 is MNHNY and CDR2 is SVGAGI (reference sequence). Trimming took off 0 bases at V and 5 bases at J, with 13 bases between the two ends. CDR3 amino acids: CASSYSPGGGTEAFF. In DNA, the CDR3 is TGTGCCAGCAGTTACTCCCCCGGAGGGGGTACTGAAGCTTTCTTT.

The chain has TRBV9 and TRBJ2-1; D gene ambiguous. The J call may be faulty, since TRBJ2-7 better matches the DNA end. CDR1 and CDR2 (germline): SGDLS, YYNGEE. This CDR3 has 12 residues. The DNA of the CDR3 is TGTGCCAGCAGCGTAGTTAACAATGAGCAGTACTTC. Translated, it gives CASSVVNNEQYF.

This clonotype has a handful of counts. This chain connects TRBV24-1 to TRBJ1-2; D possibly corresponds to TRBD1 (5 bases). Germline V gene lookup returns CDR1 KGHDR and CDR2 SFDVKD. This CDR3 comprises 11 residues. Trimming took off 7 bases at V and 7 bases at J, with 9 bases between the two ends. The CDR3, as DNA: TGTGCCACCAGCCCCCAGGGTGGCTACACCTTC. It codes for CATSPQGGYTF.